The 9 T cell receptor beta chains below come from one sample, sequenced in a study of T-cell reconstitution after alpha-beta-depleted transplantation in children. Preparation of the TCRbeta library used unique molecular identifiers. TCRdb re-called the PCR reads with MiXCR, one entry per CDR3 protein. Counted here are roughly 200,000 distinct CDR3 sequences, 6.6% occurring once; the ten biggest clones make up 4.5% to 6.5%. Sequencing was performed on PBMCs, taken before TCRalphabeta/CD19-depleted stem cell transplant. These TCRs come from a boy aged 2 to 10 with acute lymphoblastic leukemia, due to receive a stem cell transplant.

In this sample, this clonotype turned up many times. The junction differs from germline at one of its ends, possibly a read error. The V and J genes are TRBV12-3 or TRBV12-4 and TRBJ2-7, with 11 bases that match TRBD2. This CDR3 contains 13 residues. This chain's CDR3 is CASSLLAGGLVDF. CDR3 nucleotides: TGTGCCAGCAGTTTACTAGCGGGGGGCCTAGTGGACTTC.

This clonotype was picked up many times. The genes are TRBV9 and TRBJ2-5; a possible D gene is TRBD2 (7 bases). The CDR3 covers 16 residues. From germline, CDR1 is SGDLS and CDR2 YYNGEE. V was shortened by 4 bases and J by 0 bases, with 16 bases between the two germline ends. Written as DNA, the CDR3 is TGTGCCAGCAGCTCAAGAGGGGGGACTAACCAAGAGACCCAGTACTTC. Translation: CASSSRGGTNQETQYF.

This clonotype was recorded many times. The rearrangement joins TRBV5-1 to TRBJ2-4, with D tentatively TRBD1 (6 bases). CDR3 length equals 14 residues. Germline values: CDR1 SGHRS, CDR2 YFSETQ. The germline V and J ends were trimmed by 2 bases and 8 bases, with 14 bases remaining between them. The CDR3 DNA is TGCGCCAGCAGCTTCCGCAGGGGCGAGGACATTCAGTACTTC. This encodes CASSFRRGEDIQYF.

This clonotype was detected many times. V usage is TRBV5-5 and J usage is TRBJ1-1; D uncertain. This CDR3 has 12 amino acids. Trimming removed 3 bases at V and 10 bases at J, with 13 bases between. Germline assignment: CDR1 SGHKS and CDR2 YYEKEE (reference sequence). CDR3 sequence: CASSSGPWGAFF. The CDR3 DNA reads TGTGCCAGCAGCTCCGGACCCTGGGGAGCTTTCTTT.

This clonotype was detected many times. V and J are TRBV5-1 and TRBJ2-2, with D possibly TRBD1 on 6 matching bases. Germline assignment: CDR1 SGHRS and CDR2 YFSETQ. Between the trimmed V and J ends, which lost 3 bases and 6 bases, there was a span of 18 bases. The CDR3 extends over 16 amino acids. The CDR3 DNA sequence: TGCGCCAGCAGCTCCAAAGAAACCAGGGGATCCGGGGAGCTGTTTTTT. Translation gives CASSSKETRGSGELFF.

This clonotype has ten or more counts. The chain is built from TRBV7-9 and TRBJ1-1; 7 nucleotides align to TRBD1. J lost 3 bases, V lost 5 bases, and 3 bases had no gene match. The CDR3 totals 13 residues. The germline gives CDR1 SEHNR, CDR2 FQNEAQ (reference sequence). The chain's CDR3 is CASSETGDTEAFF. DNA of the CDR3: TGTGCCAGCAGCGAAACAGGGGACACTGAAGCTTTCTTT.

The chain recombines TRBV7-2 with TRBJ1-2, with TRBD1 as a possible D gene (6 bases). Germline lookup yields CDR1 SGHTA and CDR2 FQGNSA. The CDR3 consists of 14 residues. Trimming left V 1 base short and J 0 bases short, with 6 bases between. In DNA form, the CDR3 reads TGTGCCAGCAGCTTAGGACAGGCTAACTATGGCTACACCTTC. Its translation: CASSLGQANYGYTF.

This clonotype was observed at least ten times. V usage is TRBV5-1 and J usage is TRBJ2-1; 9 bases match TRBD2. V dropped 4 bases and J dropped 6; count of bases not matched to a gene: 11. Per germline, CDR1 SGHRS and CDR2 YFSETQ. The CDR3 is 16 amino acids. The CDR3 bases are TGCGCCAGCAGCCTCGGGACTAGCCCCGTACGCAATGAGCAGTTCTTC. This translates into CASSLGTSPVRNEQFF.

In this sample, this clonotype turned up many times. The chain couples TRBV25-1 to TRBJ2-5; the D is unclear. Germline V gives CDR1 MGHDK, CDR2 SYGVNS. The CDR3 contains 11 residues. V gave up 5 bases and J gave up 0 bases, with 1 base separating them. CDR3 nucleotide sequence: TGTGCCAGCAGTAACCAAGAGACCCAGTACTTC. It translates to CASSNQETQYF.